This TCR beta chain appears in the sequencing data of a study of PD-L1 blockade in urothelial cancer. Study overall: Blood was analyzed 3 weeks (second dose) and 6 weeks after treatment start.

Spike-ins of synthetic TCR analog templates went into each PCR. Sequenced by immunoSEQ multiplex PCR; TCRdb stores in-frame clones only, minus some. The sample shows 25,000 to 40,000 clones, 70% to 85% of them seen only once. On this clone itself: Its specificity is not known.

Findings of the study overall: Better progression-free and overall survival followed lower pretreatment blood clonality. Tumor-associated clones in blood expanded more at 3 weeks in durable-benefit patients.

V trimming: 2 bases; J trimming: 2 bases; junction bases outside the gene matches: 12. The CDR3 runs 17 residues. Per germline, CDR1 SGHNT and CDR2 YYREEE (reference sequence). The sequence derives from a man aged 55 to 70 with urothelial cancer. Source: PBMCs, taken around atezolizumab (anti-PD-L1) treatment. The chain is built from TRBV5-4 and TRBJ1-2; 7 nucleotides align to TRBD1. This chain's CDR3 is CASSFLDRADRNYGYTF. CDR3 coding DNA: TGTGCCAGCAGCTTCCTTGACAGGGCGGATCGCAACTATGGCTACACCTTC.